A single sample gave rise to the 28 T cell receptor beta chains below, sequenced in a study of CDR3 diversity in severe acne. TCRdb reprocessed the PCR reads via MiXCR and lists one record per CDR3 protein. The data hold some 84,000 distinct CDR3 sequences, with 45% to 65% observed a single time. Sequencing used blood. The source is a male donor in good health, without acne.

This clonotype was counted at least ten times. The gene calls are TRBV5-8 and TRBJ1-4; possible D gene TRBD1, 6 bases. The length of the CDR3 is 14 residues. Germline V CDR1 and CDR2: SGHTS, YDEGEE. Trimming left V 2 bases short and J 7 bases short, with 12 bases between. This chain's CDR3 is CASSFQGGGEKLFF. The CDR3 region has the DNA TGTGCCAGCAGCTTTCAAGGGGGAGGTGAAAAACTGTTTTTT.

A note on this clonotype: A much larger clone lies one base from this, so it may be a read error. This CDR3 is CASSLAFQGTYGQYF. DNA for the CDR3: TGTGCCAGCAGCTTGGCGTTTCAGGGGACCTACGGGCAGTACTTC. This rearrangement joins TRBV7-9 to TRBJ2-7; D may be TRBD1 (6 bases). The CDR3 length is 15 residues. Germline loops: CDR1 SEHNR, CDR2 FQNEAQ (reference sequence).

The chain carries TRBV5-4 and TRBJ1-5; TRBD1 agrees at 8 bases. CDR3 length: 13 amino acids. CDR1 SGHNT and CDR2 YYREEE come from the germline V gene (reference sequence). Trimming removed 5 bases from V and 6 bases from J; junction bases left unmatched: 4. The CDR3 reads CASSDRGGQPQHF. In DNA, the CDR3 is TGTGCCAGCAGTGACAGGGGAGGTCAGCCCCAGCATTTT.

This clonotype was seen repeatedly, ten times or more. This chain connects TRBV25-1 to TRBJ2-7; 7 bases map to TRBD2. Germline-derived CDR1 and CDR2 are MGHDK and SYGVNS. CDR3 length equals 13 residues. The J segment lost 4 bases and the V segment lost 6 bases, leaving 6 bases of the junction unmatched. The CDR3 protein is CASRRAGVYEQYF. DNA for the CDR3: TGTGCCAGCAGGAGGGCGGGAGTGTACGAGCAGTACTTC.

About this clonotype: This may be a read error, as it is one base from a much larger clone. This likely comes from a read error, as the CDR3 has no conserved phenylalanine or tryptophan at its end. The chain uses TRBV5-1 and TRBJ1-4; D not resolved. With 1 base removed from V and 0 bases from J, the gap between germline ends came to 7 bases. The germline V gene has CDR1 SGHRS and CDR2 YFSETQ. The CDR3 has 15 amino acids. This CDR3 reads CASSLHSPTNEKLFL. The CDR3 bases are TGCGCCAGCAGCTTGCACAGTCCAACTAATGAAAAACTGTTTCTT.

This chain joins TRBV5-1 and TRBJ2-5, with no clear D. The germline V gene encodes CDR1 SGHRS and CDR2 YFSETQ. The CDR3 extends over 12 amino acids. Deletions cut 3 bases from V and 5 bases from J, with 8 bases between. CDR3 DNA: TGCGCCAGCAGCTCCGATGGGGAGACCCAGTACTTC. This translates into CASSSDGETQYF.

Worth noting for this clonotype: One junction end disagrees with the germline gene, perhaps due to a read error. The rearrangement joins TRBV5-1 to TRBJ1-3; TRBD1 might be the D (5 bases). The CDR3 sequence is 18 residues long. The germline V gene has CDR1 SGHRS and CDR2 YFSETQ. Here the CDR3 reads CASSAGGRASNYGYTIYF. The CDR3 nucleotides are TGTGCCAGCAGCGCGGGGGGGAGGGCCTCTAACTATGGCTACACCATATATTTT.

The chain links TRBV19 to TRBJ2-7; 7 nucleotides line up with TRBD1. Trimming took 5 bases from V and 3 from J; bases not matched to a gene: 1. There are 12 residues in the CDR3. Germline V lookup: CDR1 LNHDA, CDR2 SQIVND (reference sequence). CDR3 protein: CASSRQGYEQYF. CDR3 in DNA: TGTGCCAGTAGTCGACAGGGCTACGAGCAGTACTTC.

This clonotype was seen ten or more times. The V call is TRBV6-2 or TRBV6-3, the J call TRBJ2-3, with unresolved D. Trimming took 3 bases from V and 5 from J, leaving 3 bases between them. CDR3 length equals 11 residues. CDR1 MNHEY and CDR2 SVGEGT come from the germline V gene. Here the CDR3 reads CASSYLDTQYF. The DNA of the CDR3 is TGTGCCAGCAGTTATCTAGATACGCAGTATTTT.

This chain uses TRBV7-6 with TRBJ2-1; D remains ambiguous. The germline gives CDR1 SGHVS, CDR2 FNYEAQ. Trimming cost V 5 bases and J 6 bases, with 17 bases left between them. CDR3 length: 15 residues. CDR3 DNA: TGTGCCAGCAGCACTGCGATACCTCAACTCAATGAGCAGTTCTTC. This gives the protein CASSTAIPQLNEQFF. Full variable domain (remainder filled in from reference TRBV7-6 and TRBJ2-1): GAGVSQSPRYKVTKRGQDVALRCDPISGHVSLYWYRQALGQGPEFLTYFNYEAQQDKSGLPNDRFSAERPEGSISTLTIQRTEQRDSAMYRCASSTAIPQLNEQFFGPGTRLTVL.

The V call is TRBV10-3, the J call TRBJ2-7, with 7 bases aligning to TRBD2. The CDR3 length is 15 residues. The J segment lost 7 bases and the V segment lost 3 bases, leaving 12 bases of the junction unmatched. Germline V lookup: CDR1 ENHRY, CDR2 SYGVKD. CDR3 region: CAISDRGSGEEEQYF. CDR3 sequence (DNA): TGTGCCATCAGTGATCGCGGGAGCGGGGAAGAAGAGCAGTACTTC.

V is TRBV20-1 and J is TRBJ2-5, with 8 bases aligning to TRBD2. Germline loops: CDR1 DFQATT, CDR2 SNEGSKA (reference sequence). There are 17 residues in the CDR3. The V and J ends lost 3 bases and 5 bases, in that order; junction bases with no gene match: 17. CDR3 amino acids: CSASWSSGPGAGETQYF. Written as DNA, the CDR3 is TGCAGTGCTAGTTGGTCTAGCGGGCCGGGGGCAGGGGAGACCCAGTACTTC.

For the CDR3, the DNA is TGTGCCAGCAGTAACGCAGGGAACTACGAGCAGTACTTC. Its protein is CASSNAGNYEQYF. This chain joins TRBV13 and TRBJ2-7; tentative D call: TRBD1 (5 bases). V lost 6 bases and J 3 bases, leaving 12 bases between the germline ends. CDR1 PRHDT and CDR2 FYEKMQ come from the germline V gene (reference sequence). The CDR3 totals 13 residues.

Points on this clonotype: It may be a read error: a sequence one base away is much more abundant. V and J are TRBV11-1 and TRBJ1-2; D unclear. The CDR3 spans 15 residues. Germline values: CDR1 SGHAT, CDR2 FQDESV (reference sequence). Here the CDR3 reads CACSSDFPSHYGYTF. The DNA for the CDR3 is TGTGCCTGCAGCTCGGACTTCCCGAGTCACTATGGCTACACCTTC.

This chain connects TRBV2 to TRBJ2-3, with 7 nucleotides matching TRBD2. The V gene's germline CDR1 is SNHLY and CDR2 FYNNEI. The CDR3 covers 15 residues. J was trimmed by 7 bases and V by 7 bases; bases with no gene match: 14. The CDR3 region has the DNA TGTGCCAGCACCGTCGGGGCTAGCGGTTCCTATACGCAGTATTTT. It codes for CASTVGASGSYTQYF.

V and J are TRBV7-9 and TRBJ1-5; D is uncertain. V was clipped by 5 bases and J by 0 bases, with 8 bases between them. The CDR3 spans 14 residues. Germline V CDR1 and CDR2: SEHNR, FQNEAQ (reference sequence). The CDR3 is CASSPSDSNQPQHF. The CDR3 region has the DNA TGTGCCAGCAGCCCTTCGGATAGCAATCAGCCCCAGCATTTT.

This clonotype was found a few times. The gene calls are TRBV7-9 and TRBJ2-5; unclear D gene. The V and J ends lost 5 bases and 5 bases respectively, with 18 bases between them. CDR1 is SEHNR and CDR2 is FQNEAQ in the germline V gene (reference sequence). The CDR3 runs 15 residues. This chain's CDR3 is CASSRGPPVVETQYF. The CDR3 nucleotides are TGTGCCAGCAGCCGTGGGCCCCCGGTCGTCGAGACCCAGTACTTC.

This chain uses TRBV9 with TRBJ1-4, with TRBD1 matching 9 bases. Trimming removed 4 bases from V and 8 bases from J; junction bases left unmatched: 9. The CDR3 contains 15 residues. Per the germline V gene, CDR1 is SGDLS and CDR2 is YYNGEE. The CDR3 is CASSPFRTGVEKLFF. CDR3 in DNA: TGTGCCAGCAGCCCTTTTCGGACAGGGGTCGAAAAACTGTTTTTT.

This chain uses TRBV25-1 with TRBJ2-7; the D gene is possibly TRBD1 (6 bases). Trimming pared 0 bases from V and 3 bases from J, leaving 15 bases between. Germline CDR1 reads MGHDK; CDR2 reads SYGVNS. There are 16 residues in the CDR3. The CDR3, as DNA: TGTGCCAGCAGTGAATACCCGGGACAAGGCCACTACGAGCAGTACTTC. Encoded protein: CASSEYPGQGHYEQYF.

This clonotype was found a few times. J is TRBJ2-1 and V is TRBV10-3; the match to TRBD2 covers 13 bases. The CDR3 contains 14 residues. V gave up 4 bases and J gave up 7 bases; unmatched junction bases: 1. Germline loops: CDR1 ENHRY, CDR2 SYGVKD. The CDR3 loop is CAISGTSGSNEQFF. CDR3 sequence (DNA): TGTGCCATCAGTGGGACTAGCGGGAGTAATGAGCAGTTCTTC.

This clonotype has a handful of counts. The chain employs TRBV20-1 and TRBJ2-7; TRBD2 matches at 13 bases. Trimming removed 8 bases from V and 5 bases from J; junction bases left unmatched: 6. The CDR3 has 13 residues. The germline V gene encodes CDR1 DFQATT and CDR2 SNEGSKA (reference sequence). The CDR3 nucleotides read TGCAGTACACTAGCGGGAGGGCGGGACGAGCAGTACTTC. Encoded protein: CSTLAGGRDEQYF.

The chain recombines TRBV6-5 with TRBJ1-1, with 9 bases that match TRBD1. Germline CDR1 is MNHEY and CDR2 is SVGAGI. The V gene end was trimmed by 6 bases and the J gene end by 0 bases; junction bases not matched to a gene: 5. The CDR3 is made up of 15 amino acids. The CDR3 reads CASRTGQGMNTEAFF. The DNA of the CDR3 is TGTGCCAGCAGAACCGGACAGGGGATGAACACTGAAGCTTTCTTT.

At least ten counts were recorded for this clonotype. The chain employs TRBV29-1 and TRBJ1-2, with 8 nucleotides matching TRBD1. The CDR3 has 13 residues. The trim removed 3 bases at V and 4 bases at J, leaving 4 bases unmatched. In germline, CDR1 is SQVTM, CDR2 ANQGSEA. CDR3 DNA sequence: TGCAGCGTTGAGTCTACAGGGGGCTATGGCTACACCTTC. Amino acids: CSVESTGGYGYTF.

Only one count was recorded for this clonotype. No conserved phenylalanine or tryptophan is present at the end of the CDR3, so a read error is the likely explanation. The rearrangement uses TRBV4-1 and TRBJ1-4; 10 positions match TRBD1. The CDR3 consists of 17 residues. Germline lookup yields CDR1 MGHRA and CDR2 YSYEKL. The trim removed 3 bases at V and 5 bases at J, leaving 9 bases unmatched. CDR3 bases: TGCGCCAGCAGCCAGGCTCCTAGGACAGGGGGAAATGAAAAACTGTTTGTT. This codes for CASSQAPRTGGNEKLFV.

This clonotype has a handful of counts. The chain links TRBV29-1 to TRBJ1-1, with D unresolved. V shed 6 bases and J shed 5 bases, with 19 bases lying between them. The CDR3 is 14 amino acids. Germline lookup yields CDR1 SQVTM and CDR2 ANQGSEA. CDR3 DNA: TGCAGCGTCGAGGGTGTGTCGGGGAGGACTGAAGCTTTCTTT. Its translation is CSVEGVSGRTEAFF.

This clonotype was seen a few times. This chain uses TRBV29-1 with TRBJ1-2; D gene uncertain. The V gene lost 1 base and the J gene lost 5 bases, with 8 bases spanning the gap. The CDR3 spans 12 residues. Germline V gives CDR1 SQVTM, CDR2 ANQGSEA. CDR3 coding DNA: TGCAGCGTTGAAGGTCTCAAATATGGCTACACCTTC. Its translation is CSVEGLKYGYTF.

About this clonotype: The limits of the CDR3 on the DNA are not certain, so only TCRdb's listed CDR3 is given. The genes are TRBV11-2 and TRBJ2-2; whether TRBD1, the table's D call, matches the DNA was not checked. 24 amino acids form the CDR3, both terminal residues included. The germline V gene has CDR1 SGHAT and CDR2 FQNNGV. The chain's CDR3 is CASSRNREGQFFGPGTRLTGELFF.

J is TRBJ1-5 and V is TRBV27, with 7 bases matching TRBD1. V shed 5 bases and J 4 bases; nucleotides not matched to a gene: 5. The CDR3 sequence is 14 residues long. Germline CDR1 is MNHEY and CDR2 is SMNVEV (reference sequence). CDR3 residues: CASSPTGENQPQHF. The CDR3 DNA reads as TGTGCCAGCAGTCCCACAGGGGAGAATCAGCCCCAGCATTTT.